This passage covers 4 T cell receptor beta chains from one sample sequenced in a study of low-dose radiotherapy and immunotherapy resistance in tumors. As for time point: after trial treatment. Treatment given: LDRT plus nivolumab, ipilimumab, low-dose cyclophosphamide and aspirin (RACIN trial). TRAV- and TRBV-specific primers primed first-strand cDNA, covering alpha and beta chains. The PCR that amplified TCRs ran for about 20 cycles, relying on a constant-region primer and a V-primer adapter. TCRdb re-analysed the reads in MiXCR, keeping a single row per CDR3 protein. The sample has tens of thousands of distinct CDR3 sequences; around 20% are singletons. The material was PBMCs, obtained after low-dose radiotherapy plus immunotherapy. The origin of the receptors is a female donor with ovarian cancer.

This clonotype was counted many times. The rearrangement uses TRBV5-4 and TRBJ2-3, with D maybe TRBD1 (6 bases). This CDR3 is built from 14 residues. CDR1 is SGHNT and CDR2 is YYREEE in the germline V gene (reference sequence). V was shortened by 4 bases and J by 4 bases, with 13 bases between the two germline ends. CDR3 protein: CASSQTGFPDTQYF. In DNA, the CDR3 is TGTGCCAGCAGCCAAACAGGGTTTCCAGATACGCAGTATTTT. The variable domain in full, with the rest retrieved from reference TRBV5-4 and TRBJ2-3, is ETGVTQSPTHLIKTRGQQVTLRCSSQSGHNTVSWYQQALGQGPQFIFQYYREEENGRGNFPPRFSGLQFPNYSSELNVNALELDDSALYLCASSQTGFPDTQYFGPGTRLTVL.

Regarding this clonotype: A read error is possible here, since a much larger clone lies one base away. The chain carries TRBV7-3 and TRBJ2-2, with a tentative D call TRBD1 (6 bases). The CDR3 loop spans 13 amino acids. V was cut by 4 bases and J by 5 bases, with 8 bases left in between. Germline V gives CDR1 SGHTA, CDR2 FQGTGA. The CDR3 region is CASSSTGTGELFF. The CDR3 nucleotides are TGTGCCAGCAGCTCCACAGGGACCGGGGAGCTGTTTTTT.

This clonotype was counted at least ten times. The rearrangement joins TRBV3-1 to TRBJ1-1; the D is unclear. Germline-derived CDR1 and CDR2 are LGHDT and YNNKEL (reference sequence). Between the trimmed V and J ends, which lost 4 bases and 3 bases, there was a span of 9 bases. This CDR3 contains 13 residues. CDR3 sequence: CASSRREDTEAFF. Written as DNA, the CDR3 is TGTGCCAGCAGCCGTAGGGAGGACACTGAAGCTTTCTTT.

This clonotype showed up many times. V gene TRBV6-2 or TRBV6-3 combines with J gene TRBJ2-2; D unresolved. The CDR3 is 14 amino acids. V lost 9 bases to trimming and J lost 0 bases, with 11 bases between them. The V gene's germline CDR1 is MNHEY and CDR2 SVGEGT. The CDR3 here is CARVTATNTGELFF. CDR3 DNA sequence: TGTGCCAGGGTCACGGCCACGAACACCGGGGAGCTGTTTTTT.